This TCR beta chain was sequenced in a study of Graves' ophthalmopathy and Graves' hyperthyroidism. TCR beta CDR3 amplification used RNA transcripts. HTBI-primed first-round RT-PCR preceded second-round multiplex PCR. TCRdb reprocessed the multiplex PCR reads with MiXCR, giving one entry per CDR3 protein. This sample has more than 1,000,000 distinct CDR3 sequences, with roughly 35% found just once. This clonotype was seen ten or more times. This clonotype was obtained from an adult man with Graves' hyperthyroidism. The sample comprised peripheral blood or thyroid tissue (not recorded which).

The CDR3 DNA reads TGTGCCAGCAGCTTAGCCCAATTACAGGGCTATGGCTACACCTTC. It codes for CASSLAQLQGYGYTF. The chain uses TRBV7-2 and TRBJ1-2; possible D gene TRBD1, 6 bases. Trimming left V 0 bases short and J 4 bases short, with 12 bases between. CDR1 and CDR2 (germline): SGHTA, FQGNSA. The CDR3 extends over 15 amino acids.